The clone carrying this T cell receptor beta chain was seen a few times. The antigen is not known. The sample belongs to a study of T cells in Graves' hyperthyroidism and ophthalmopathy. Overall study context: Peripheral blood collection took place at initial diagnosis, before any treatment.

Amplified TCR beta CDR3 regions came from RNA transcripts. When the TCR CDR3 underwent first-round RT-PCR, the HTBI primer set was used. MiXCR was run by TCRdb on the multiplex PCR reads, yielding one entry per CDR3 protein. This sample carries roughly 530,000 distinct CDR3 sequences, 15% to 20% of them seen once, and the ten largest clones take approximately 15%. The CDR3 runs to 14 residues. V lost 0 bases and J lost 4; bases outside the gene matches: 5. CDR1 and CDR2 (germline): DFQATT, SNEGSKA (reference sequence). Findings of the study overall: Blood samples included most of the expanded thyroid clonotypes exceeding 0.001.

Every diagnosis used clinical symptoms, serum thyroxine and TRAb, thyroid ultrasound and orbital computed tomography. This rearrangement joins TRBV20-1 to TRBJ1-2; the match to TRBD1 covers 7 bases. The receptor was derived from a woman aged 18-29 years with Graves' ophthalmopathy. The sample taken for sequencing was blood. Written as DNA, the CDR3 is TGCAGTGCTAGAGATCCGACAGGGCTCTATGGCTACACCTTC. As protein: CSARDPTGLYGYTF.